This TCR beta chain was sequenced in a study of blood T cell repertoires in COVID-19. The overall study: Samples taken during acute and convalescent COVID-19 were collected in the United States, Italy and Spain. From T cells, B-cell-depleted T cells, or PBMCs came the material, which was cDNA or gDNA.

Methods used by the authors: Amplification of reference gene primers was used by the study to estimate nucleated cell counts. Profiled with immunoSEQ multiplex PCR; TCRdb holds only in-frame clones, not every one. V, J and clone size were drawn from that table, and D and trimming were deduced from the DNA. The sample lists more than 200,000 clones; 88% were seen once. The V gene lost 4 bases and the J gene lost 7 bases, with 12 bases spanning the gap. Germline V gene sequence: CDR1 SGHAT, CDR2 FQNNGV. The CDR3 is 13 residues long. Material: peripheral blood. The sequence derives from a woman aged 55-75 years with acute or convalescent COVID-19. The V call is TRBV11-2, the J call TRBJ2-3; a possible D gene is TRBD2 (6 bases). CDR3 region: CASSSGREHTQYF. As DNA, the CDR3 is TGTGCCAGCAGCTCTGGACGGGAGCATACGCAGTATTTT.